This entry describes one T cell receptor beta chain. There are 14 residues in the CDR3. Deletions cut 3 bases from V and 2 bases from J, with 11 bases between. CDR1 and CDR2 from the germline V gene are KGHSH and LQKENI. Samples underwent the assay at deep level. Sequencing used immunoSEQ multiplex PCR; TCRdb keeps in-frame clones, though not all of them. The profile covers about 710,000 clones, with more than 70% appearing a single time and 1.5% to 2% taken by the ten largest. These data belong to a study of shared clonotypes between healthy human individuals. Study-level background: There were three CD4 naive, three CD4 memory, two CD8 naive and one CD8 memory plates per donor.

Division of CD4+ cells produced a CD45RA+ naive subset and a CD45RA-negative memory subset. J is TRBJ2-7 and V is TRBV18; D ambiguous. This TCR came from a woman in her 30s in good health. Source material: memory CD4+ T cells sorted from blood. As to subset: CD45RA-negative fraction. In nucleotides, the CDR3 is TGTGCCAGCTCACCTGGGCGGACGACCTACGAGCAGTACTTC. As protein: CASSPGRTTYEQYF.